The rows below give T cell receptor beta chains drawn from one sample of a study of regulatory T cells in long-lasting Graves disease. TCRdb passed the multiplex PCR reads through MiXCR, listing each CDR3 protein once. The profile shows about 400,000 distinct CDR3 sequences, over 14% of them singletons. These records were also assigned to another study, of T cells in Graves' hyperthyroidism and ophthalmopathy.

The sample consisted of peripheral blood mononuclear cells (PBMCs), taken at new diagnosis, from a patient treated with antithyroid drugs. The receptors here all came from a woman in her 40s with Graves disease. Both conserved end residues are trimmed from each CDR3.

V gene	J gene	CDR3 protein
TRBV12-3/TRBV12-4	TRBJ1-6	ASSLVGGNSPLH
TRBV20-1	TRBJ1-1	SARGSGQGEAF
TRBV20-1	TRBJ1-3	SARSPPGTGNTIY
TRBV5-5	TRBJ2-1	ASSLGTGSANEQF
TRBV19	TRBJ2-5	ASSTGQSSWETQY
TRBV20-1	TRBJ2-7	SARGYYEQY
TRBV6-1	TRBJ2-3	ASPWGRGTDTQY
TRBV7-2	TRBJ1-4	ASSPHYRGVANEKLF
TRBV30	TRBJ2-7	AWSVIGLEQY
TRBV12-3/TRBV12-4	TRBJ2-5	ASSSDRDRGVETQY
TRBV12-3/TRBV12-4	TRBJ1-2	ASSPWTGIYGYT
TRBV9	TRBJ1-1	ASSPGHTTEAF
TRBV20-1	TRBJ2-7	SAKDTSYEQY
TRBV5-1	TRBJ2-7	ASRTTGEQY
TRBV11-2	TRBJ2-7	ASSDSVISYEQY
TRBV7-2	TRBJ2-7	ATIRGLAGVDEQY
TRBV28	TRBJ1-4	ASGTRTGGKVLGTTNEKLF
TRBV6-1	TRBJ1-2	ASRTSPGPNYGYT
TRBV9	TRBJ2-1	ASSVGSTGNEQF
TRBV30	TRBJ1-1	AWSVRSGGGEAF
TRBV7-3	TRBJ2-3	ASSRTHSTDTQY
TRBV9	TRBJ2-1	ASSETSDEQF
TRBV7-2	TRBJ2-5	ASSFTVGGKSETQY
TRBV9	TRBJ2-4	ASSVGLAGTKNIQY
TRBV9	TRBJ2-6	ASSEGARGPPGANVLT
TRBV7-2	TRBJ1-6	ASSPAGGASYSPLH
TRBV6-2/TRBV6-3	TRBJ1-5	ASTTGDRGYQPQH
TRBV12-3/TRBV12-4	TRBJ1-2	ASSLPGQLYGYT
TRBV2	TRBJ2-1	ASRAVGEQF
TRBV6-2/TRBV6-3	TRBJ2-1	ASTDGGGPSYNEQF
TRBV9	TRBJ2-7	ASSASTGQDNEQY
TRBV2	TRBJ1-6	ASTLGRGMAVGSPLH
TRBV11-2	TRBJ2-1	ARKTGGRYNEQF
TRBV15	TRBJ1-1	ATSRVAVGTEAF
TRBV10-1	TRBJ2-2	ASSGSTSGFVGELF
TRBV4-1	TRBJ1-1	ASRGFGTSNTEAF
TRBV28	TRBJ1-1	ASSTPGGAGAEAF
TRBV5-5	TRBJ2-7	ASSSHFLRDYPVEQY
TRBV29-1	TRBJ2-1	SVEGVGRYNEQF
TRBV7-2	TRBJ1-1	ASSLDVPNTEAF